This T cell receptor (beta chain) was sequenced for a study of T cell responses to AZD1222 COVID-19 vaccine. V lost 5 bases to trimming and J lost 1 base, with 8 bases between them. This CDR3 comprises 14 residues. The germline V gene encodes CDR1 LNHDA and CDR2 SQIVND (reference sequence). The protocol was immunoSEQ multiplex PCR, while the TCRdb copy is restricted to in-frame clones and leaves out a portion. The data show about 140,000 clones, 75% to 95% seen once. This TCR came from an adult who received the MenACWY meningococcal vaccine as a control. Sample: peripheral blood, taken 28 days after the second dose of the MenACWY control vaccine. The V gene is TRBV19, the J gene TRBJ2-2; D is unclear. In DNA form, the CDR3 reads TGTGCCAGTAGTGAGATATTGAACACCGGGGAGCTGTTTTTT. It translates to CASSEILNTGELFF.